These 21 T cell receptor beta chains were sequenced from one sample in a study of glioma-infiltrating T cells. The iRepertoire nested amplicon-rescue multiplex PCR amplified TCR alpha and beta CDR3s from RNA. TCRdb reprocessed the multiplex PCR reads with MiXCR, giving one entry per CDR3 protein. The repertoire holds more than 300,000 distinct CDR3 sequences, more than 35% seen once, with approximately 12% in the top ten. What was sequenced was glioma tissue, nonneoplastic brain tissue, or PBMCs (not recorded which). The source of these receptors is a human donor with low-grade glioma or glioblastoma, undergoing nonglioma brain surgery, or in good health (not recorded which).

The V and J genes are TRBV4-1 and TRBJ2-1; 7 positions match TRBD2. The ends lost 5 bases at V and 0 bases at J; junction bases unmatched: 10. Germline CDR1 is MGHRA and CDR2 is YSYEKL. The CDR3 runs 17 residues. The CDR3 here is CASSTGRAVSSYNEQFF. The CDR3 DNA is TGCGCCAGCAGCACGGGGAGGGCTGTGAGCTCCTACAATGAGCAGTTCTTC.

This clonotype was counted at least ten times. The chain couples TRBV6-6 to TRBJ2-1; possible D gene TRBD1, 6 bases. Germline V lookup: CDR1 MNHNY, CDR2 SVGAGI (reference sequence). CDR3 length: 16 residues. V was pared by 0 bases and J by 6 bases, with 15 bases between. The CDR3 is CASSYSSGRGSNEQFF. CDR3 DNA sequence: TGTGCCAGCAGTTACTCGAGTGGCAGGGGTTCCAATGAGCAGTTCTTC.

This clonotype was counted between two and nine times. V usage is TRBV27 and J usage is TRBJ2-5; the D is unclear. The CDR3 is 12 residues long. Trimming pared 7 bases from V and 2 bases from J, leaving 8 bases between. Germline V gene data show CDR1 as MNHEY and CDR2 as SMNVEV (reference sequence). The CDR3 region has the DNA TGTGCCAGCAAGGCAGATCAAGAGACCCAGTACTTC. This sequence encodes CASKADQETQYF.

In this sample, this clonotype turned up once. A much larger clone lies a single base off, so this may be a read error. The V gene is TRBV7-9, the J gene TRBJ1-2; no firm D call. CDR3 size: 15 residues. Between the trimmed V and J ends, which lost 1 base and 8 bases, there was a span of 17 bases. The germline CDR1 and CDR2 sequences are SEHNR and FQNEAQ (reference sequence). CDR3 nucleotides: TGTGCCAGCAGCTTAGACGGGCCGCCAACGGGGGGCTACACCTTC. This translates into CASSLDGPPTGGYTF.

As for this clonotype: This is likely a read error, given that the CDR3 carries no conserved phenylalanine or tryptophan at its end. The chain is built from TRBV2 and TRBJ1-4; 7 bases map to TRBD1. After removal of 8 bases from V and 4 bases from J, the junction contained 7 bases not matched to a gene. The CDR3 is 14 amino acids. CDR1 SNHLY and CDR2 FYNNEI come from the germline V gene. The CDR3 loop is CASSPQGHNEKLFL. CDR3 coding DNA: TGTGCCAGCTCACCACAGGGGCATAATGAAAAACTGTTTCTT.

A few counts support this clonotype. This sequence joins TRBV5-5 and TRBJ2-7, with D possibly TRBD1 on 6 matching bases. This CDR3 comprises 18 residues. The V gene lost 0 bases and the J gene lost 0 bases, with 19 bases spanning the gap. Germline CDR1 and CDR2: SGHKS and YYEKEE (reference sequence). The CDR3 region is CASSLAPSMTGSSYEQYF. CDR3 in DNA: TGTGCCAGCAGCTTGGCACCATCAATGACAGGATCCTCCTACGAGCAGTACTTC. Looking up the rest from reference TRBV5-5 and TRBJ2-7 gives the full variable domain: DAGVTQSPTHLIKTRGQQVTLRCSPISGHKSVSWYQQVLGQGPQFIFQYYEKEERGRGNFPDRFSARQFPNYSSELNVNALLLGDSALYLCASSLAPSMTGSSYEQYFGPGTRLTVT.

This chain connects TRBV4-2 to TRBJ2-7; tentative D call: TRBD1 (6 bases). Germline assignment: CDR1 LGHNA and CDR2 YNFKEQ. This CDR3 comprises 19 residues. Trimming took 0 bases from V and 2 from J, leaving 23 bases between them. CDR3 sequence: CASSQDPEGVGSPTYEQYF. The CDR3 bases are TGTGCCAGCAGCCAAGACCCCGAGGGGGTTGGCAGCCCCACCTACGAGCAGTACTTC.

The chain is built from TRBV28 and TRBJ1-1; the D is unclear. This CDR3 has 17 residues. Trimming took 6 bases from V and 0 from J, leaving 20 bases between them. Germline CDR1 reads MDHEN; CDR2 reads SYDVKM. CDR3: CASSPTERLIMNTEAFF. The DNA for the CDR3 is TGTGCCAGCAGCCCGACGGAAAGGCTCATAATGAACACTGAAGCTTTCTTT.

In this sample, this clonotype turned up a few times. The chain couples TRBV20-1 to TRBJ2-5; D remains ambiguous. This CDR3 is 15 amino acids long. In germline, CDR1 is DFQATT, CDR2 SNEGSKA (reference sequence). V dropped 0 bases and J dropped 5 bases, with 16 bases sitting between them. For the CDR3, the DNA is TGCAGTGCTAGAGACGCGAATAGCCCTGTCGAGACCCAGTACTTC. This translates into CSARDANSPVETQYF.

This clonotype was detected a few times. This rearrangement joins TRBV18 to TRBJ2-3, with D possibly TRBD2 on 5 matching bases. Trimming cost V 5 bases and J 2 bases, with 8 bases left between them. The CDR3 consists of 13 residues. Germline CDR1 and CDR2: KGHSH and LQKENI. The CDR3 sequence is CASSAGPTDTQYF. In DNA, the CDR3 is TGTGCCAGCTCAGCGGGTCCCACAGATACGCAGTATTTT.

This clonotype was detected a few times. The chain carries TRBV7-2 and TRBJ2-4; maybe TRBD2 (6 bases). V was trimmed by 5 bases and J by 2 bases, leaving 16 bases between them. The CDR3 is 16 residues long. CDR1 and CDR2 from the germline V gene are SGHTA and FQGNSA. CDR3 loop: CASSGGTVTSKNIQYF. In DNA, the CDR3 is TGTGCCAGCAGCGGGGGGACGGTTACATCCAAAAACATTCAGTACTTC. The variable domain in full, completed from reference TRBV7-2 and TRBJ2-4, reads GAGVSQSPSNKVTEKGKDVELRCDPISGHTALYWYRQSLGQGLEFLIYFQGNSAPDKSGLPSDRFSAERTGGSVSTLTIQRTQQEDSAVYLCASSGGTVTSKNIQYFGAGTRLSVL.

This clonotype has more than one count but fewer than ten. This chain uses TRBV6-5 with TRBJ2-2, with 11 bases lining up with TRBD2. This CDR3 has 17 residues. Unmatched junction bases numbered 9, after V lost 4 bases and J lost 5 bases. Germline V gene sequence: CDR1 MNHEY, CDR2 SVGAGI. As DNA, the CDR3 is TGTGCCAGCAGTTTACCTAGCGGGAGGAAAGAGACCGGGGAGCTGTTTTTT. Protein product: CASSLPSGRKETGELFF.

V gene TRBV18 combines with J gene TRBJ2-5; perhaps TRBD1 as D (6 bases). Germline V CDR1 and CDR2: KGHSH, LQKENI. This CDR3 is 16 amino acids long. V was shortened by 6 bases and J by 2 bases, with 19 bases between the two germline ends. CDR3 sequence reads: CASSPQRDNKQETQYF. The CDR3, as DNA: TGTGCCAGCTCGCCCCAAAGGGACAATAAACAAGAGACCCAGTACTTC.

The chain uses TRBV20-1 and TRBJ2-7, with D possibly TRBD2 on 5 matching bases. Trimming shortened V by 1 base and J by 0 bases, and 10 bases separated the two germline ends. From germline, CDR1 is DFQATT and CDR2 SNEGSKA (reference sequence). CDR3 size: 14 residues. DNA of the CDR3: TGCAGTGCTAGAGGCCTGGACTTCTCCTACGAGCAGTACTTC. Translation gives CSARGLDFSYEQYF.

V and J are TRBV27 and TRBJ2-7, with D perhaps given as TRBD1 or TRBD2 (5 bases each). The CDR3 has 15 residues. V was trimmed by 3 bases and J by 3 bases, leaving 15 bases between them. CDR1 is MNHEY, CDR2 SMNVEV, per germline (reference sequence). CDR3 protein: CASSFGTGVSYEQYF. CDR3 sequence (DNA): TGTGCCAGCAGTTTCGGGACCGGGGTCAGCTACGAGCAGTACTTC.

This clonotype appeared a few times. The rearrangement joins TRBV19 to TRBJ1-2, with TRBD1 matching over 9 bases. CDR3 length: 16 amino acids. J was trimmed by 3 bases and V by 3 bases; bases with no gene match: 8. Germline loops: CDR1 LNHDA, CDR2 SQIVND (reference sequence). The CDR3 loop reads CASSIGTGTRDYGYTF. The DNA for the CDR3 is TGTGCCAGTAGTATCGGGACAGGGACAAGAGACTATGGCTACACCTTC.

The chain carries TRBV12-3 or TRBV12-4 and TRBJ2-1; D is ambiguous. The CDR3 runs to 12 residues. V gave up 2 bases and J gave up 8 bases, with 7 bases separating them. Here the CDR3 DNA reads TGTGCCAGCAGTTTAAACCCGGATGAGCAGTTCTTC. Translated, it gives CASSLNPDEQFF.

The chain couples TRBV12-3 or TRBV12-4 to TRBJ1-5; no reliable D call. Trimming pared 7 bases from V and 4 bases from J, leaving 17 bases between. The length of the CDR3 is 15 residues. CDR3 coding DNA: TGTGCCAGCACCTGGGGTGGGATAGGAAATCAGCCCCAGCATTTT. Residues: CASTWGGIGNQPQHF.

The rearrangement joins TRBV19 to TRBJ1-5; no clear D. The V gene's germline CDR1 is LNHDA and CDR2 SQIVND (reference sequence). V was shortened by 6 bases and J by 7 bases, with 22 bases between the two germline ends. The CDR3 is 16 amino acids. The CDR3 DNA sequence: TGTGCCAGTAGAATCAGAAGGGCGGGCTTATGGCAGCCCCAGCATTTT. The encoded protein is CASRIRRAGLWQPQHF.

V gene TRBV20-1 combines with J gene TRBJ2-1; tentatively, D is TRBD2 (5 bases). This CDR3 contains 15 residues. The germline V gene has CDR1 DFQATT and CDR2 SNEGSKA (reference sequence). Trimming stripped 0 bases from V and 7 bases from J, with 16 bases between. CDR3 DNA sequence: TGCAGTGCTAGAGATAGCGAGCGGTCGATAAATGAGCAGTTCTTC. This translates into CSARDSERSINEQFF.

This clonotype was detected many times. The chain combines TRBV6-2 or TRBV6-3 with TRBJ2-1, with D possibly TRBD2 on 5 matching bases. The germline gives CDR1 MNHEY, CDR2 SVGEGT. The CDR3 loop spans 14 amino acids. V gave up 6 bases and J gave up 7 bases, with 16 bases separating them. The CDR3 DNA follows: TGTGCCAGCAGCCCCCCGTTGGGCGGGAATGAGCAGTTCTTC. It translates to CASSPPLGGNEQFF.